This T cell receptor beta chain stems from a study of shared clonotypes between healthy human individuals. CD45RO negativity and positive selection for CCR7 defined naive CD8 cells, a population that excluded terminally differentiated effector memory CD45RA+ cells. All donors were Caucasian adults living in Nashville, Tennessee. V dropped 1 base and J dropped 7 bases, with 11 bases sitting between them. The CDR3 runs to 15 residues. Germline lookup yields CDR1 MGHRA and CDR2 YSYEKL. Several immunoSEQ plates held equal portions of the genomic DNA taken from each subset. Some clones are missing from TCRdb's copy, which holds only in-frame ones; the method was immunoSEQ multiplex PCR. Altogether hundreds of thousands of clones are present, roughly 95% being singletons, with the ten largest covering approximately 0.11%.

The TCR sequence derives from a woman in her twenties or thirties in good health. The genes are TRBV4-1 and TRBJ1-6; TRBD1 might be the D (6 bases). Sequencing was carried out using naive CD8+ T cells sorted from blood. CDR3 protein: CASSQVDRSNSPLHF. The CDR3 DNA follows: TGCGCCAGCAGCCAAGTCGACAGGAGCAATTCACCCCTCCACTTT.